The 10 T cell receptor beta chains in this list originate from one sample, sequenced in a study of pediatric ulcerative colitis. During colonoscopy, one to two rectal pinch biopsies were collected. Repertoires were generated with immunoSEQ multiplex PCR, while TCRdb's copy carries only in-frame clones and drops some. In the table there are tens of thousands of clones, around 78% of which are singletons. Source material: gut tissue. Receptors originate from a girl aged 5-17 years with moderate ulcerative colitis.

This clone was observed a handful of times. The chain couples TRBV19 to TRBJ1-2, with a possible D match to TRBD1 (5 bases). The V end was cut by 5 bases, the J end by 4 bases, with 20 bases between. The length of the CDR3 is 16 residues. Germline CDR1 and CDR2: LNHDA and SQIVND (reference sequence). CDR3 residues: CASSPTRETVIYGYTF. In nucleotides, the CDR3 is TGTGCCAGTAGTCCAACCCGAGAGACAGTTATCTATGGCTACACCTTC.

Note on this clone: This sample also contains other DNA sequences that code for the same CDR3. The chain couples TRBV12-5 to TRBJ2-7; TRBD2 agrees at 13 bases. CDR3 size: 19 residues. The V and J ends lost 9 bases and 5 bases, in that order; junction bases with no gene match: 22. CDR1 is LGHNT and CDR2 is FRNRAP in the germline V gene. The CDR3, as DNA: TGTGCTAGCGGCCGTACTAGCGGGGGGGCTACCCCACCTTTGAACGAGCAGTACTTC. Translation: CASGRTSGGATPPLNEQYF.

The chain employs TRBV6-4 and TRBJ1-1, with D unclear. With 0 bases removed from V and 1 base from J, the gap between germline ends came to 3 bases. This CDR3 comprises 13 residues. Germline assignment: CDR1 MRHNA and CDR2 SNTAGT. DNA for the CDR3: TGTGCCAGCAGTGACTCGACGAACACTGAAGCTTTCTTT. Protein: CASSDSTNTEAFF.

J is TRBJ2-5 and V is TRBV11-3; TRBD2 agrees at 7 bases. CDR1 is SGHNT, CDR2 YENEEA, per germline. The V gene end was trimmed by 3 bases and the J gene end by 4 bases; junction bases not matched to a gene: 5. This CDR3 has 14 residues. The CDR3: CASSLGGYLETQYF. Written as DNA, the CDR3 is TGTGCCAGCAGCTTGGGGGGGTACTTAGAGACCCAGTACTTC.

As for this clone: Likely a read error: the CDR3 ends without its conserved phenylalanine or tryptophan. The V gene is TRBV15, the J gene TRBJ1-2, with unresolved D. The CDR3 loop spans 15 amino acids. Germline assignment: CDR1 LNHNV and CDR2 YYDKDF (reference sequence). The V end lost 0 bases, the J end lost 4 bases, and 12 bases lay between the germline ends. The CDR3 DNA reads TGTGCCACCAGCAGAGATCAAGGATTTTTCTATGGCTACACCCTC. Residues: CATSRDQGFFYGYTL.

This rearrangement joins TRBV7-9 to TRBJ2-1; TRBD2 is a possible D gene (6 bases). V lost 5 bases and J lost 9, with 11 bases in between. Germline assignment: CDR1 SEHNR and CDR2 FQNEAQ (reference sequence). This CDR3 region has 12 residues. This CDR3 reads CASSPTAGEQFF. The CDR3 DNA reads as TGTGCCAGCAGCCCGACAGCGGGTGAGCAGTTCTTC.

This clone was detected a few times. This sequence joins TRBV5-4 and TRBJ1-2; D possibly corresponds to TRBD1 (5 bases). The CDR3 loop spans 13 amino acids. Germline assignment: CDR1 SGHNT and CDR2 YYREEE (reference sequence). V was trimmed by 0 bases and J by 5 bases, leaving 8 bases between them. The CDR3 DNA reads TGTGCCAGCAGCTTGGTCTCAGGGTATGGCTACACCTTC. Translation gives CASSLVSGYGYTF.

V is TRBV7-9 and J is TRBJ1-2, with no clear D. CDR1 is SEHNR and CDR2 is FQNEAQ in the germline V gene (reference sequence). Trimming left V 1 base short and J 6 bases short, with 6 bases between. The CDR3 loop spans 12 amino acids. The DNA for the CDR3 is TGTGCCAGCAGCTTAGGCGGGAATGGCTACACCTTC. This translates into CASSLGGNGYTF.

The CDR3 bases are TGTGCCAGAAGCTTGGACCTAGCGGGGGCCGATAAGACTTGCTCCTACAATGAGCAGTTCTTC. Its protein product is CARSLDLAGADKTCSYNEQFF. This chain joins TRBV5-3 and TRBJ2-1; TRBD2 matches at 10 bases. Being an ORF, TRBV5-3 has a function that is uncertain. CDR3 length equals 21 residues. V shed 0 bases and J 0 bases; nucleotides not matched to a gene: 15.

The chain uses TRBV25-1 and TRBJ1-1, with a tentative D call TRBD1 (6 bases). From germline, CDR1 is MGHDK and CDR2 SYGVNS. The V gene lost 1 base and the J gene lost 4 bases, with 10 bases spanning the gap. CDR3 length: 14 residues. In DNA form, the CDR3 reads TGTGCCAGCAGTGAATCATGGGGGGCCACTGAAGCTTTCTTT. This sequence encodes CASSESWGATEAFF.